The following is a T cell receptor (beta chain) sequence with its context. Its antigen is not known. Trimming left V 3 bases short and J 5 bases short, with 10 bases between. The CDR3 is 14 residues long. CDR1 and CDR2 (germline): MNHEY, SMNVEV (reference sequence). The data were produced by immunoSEQ multiplex PCR, yet TCRdb's version contains in-frame clones alone and is incomplete. The sample lists approximately 54,000 clones, approximately 90% seen once, with around 9.3% in the top ten. This sample was included in a study of OX40 agonist ivuxolimab in advanced cancers. Study-wide background: Patients achieving partial responses numbered three: one hepatocellular carcinoma case and two cutaneous melanoma cases.

Study results and caveats: Both CD4+ and CD8+ T cell populations in blood had undergone clonal expansion by week 6 at 0.1 to 3.0 mg/kg. Specificity for antigen went undetermined in the expanded peripheral T cells. Expanded clones tended on average to be more numerous among CD8+ T cells than CD4+.

The V call is TRBV27, the J call TRBJ1-4; weak D call: TRBD1 (5 bases). The sample consisted of CD4+ or CD8+ T cells sorted from blood, taken in a trial of the OX40 agonist ivuxolimab. This TCR was recovered from an adult with an advanced solid tumor such as melanoma, head and neck, liver or kidney cancer. The CDR3 DNA sequence: TGTGCCAGCAGTTTTTACGGGGGGAATGAAAAACTGTTTTTT. It is translated as CASSFYGGNEKLFF. Supplemented by reference TRBV27 and TRBJ1-4, the full variable domain reads EAQVTQNPRYLITVTGKKLTVTCSQNMNHEYMSWYRQDPGLGLRQIYYSMNVEVTDKGDVPEGYKVSRKEKRNFPLILESPSPNQTSLYFCASSFYGGNEKLFFGSGTQLSVL.